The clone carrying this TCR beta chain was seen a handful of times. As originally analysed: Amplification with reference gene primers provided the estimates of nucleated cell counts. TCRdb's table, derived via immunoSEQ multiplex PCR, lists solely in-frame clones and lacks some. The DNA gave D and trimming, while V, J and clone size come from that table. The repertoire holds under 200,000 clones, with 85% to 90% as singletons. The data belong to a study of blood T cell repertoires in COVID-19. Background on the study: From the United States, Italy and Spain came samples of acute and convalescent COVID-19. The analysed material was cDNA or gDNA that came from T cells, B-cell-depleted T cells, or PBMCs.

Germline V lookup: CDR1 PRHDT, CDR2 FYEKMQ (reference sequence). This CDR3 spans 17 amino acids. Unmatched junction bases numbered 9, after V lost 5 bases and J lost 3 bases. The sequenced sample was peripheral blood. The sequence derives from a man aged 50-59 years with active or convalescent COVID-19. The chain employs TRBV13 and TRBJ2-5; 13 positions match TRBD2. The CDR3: CASSPGLAGANEETQYF. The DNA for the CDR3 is TGTGCCAGCAGCCCCGGACTAGCGGGAGCCAACGAAGAGACCCAGTACTTC.